This T cell receptor (beta chain) was documented in a study of blood T cell repertoires in COVID-19. The overall study: The study drew acute and convalescent COVID-19 samples from the United States, Italy and Spain.

Germline CDR1 is SGHVS and CDR2 is FQNEAQ. The CDR3 is made up of 15 amino acids. With 6 bases removed from V and 5 bases from J, the gap between germline ends came to 16 bases. In the original analysis: Scientists estimated how many nucleated cells there were by amplifying reference gene primers. Data came from immunoSEQ multiplex PCR; TCRdb stores just in-frame clones and leaves some out. V, J and clone size derive from that table, while D and trimming were established from the DNA sequence. The table includes roughly 500,000 clones, 80% to 90% detected once. Seattle's cohort entered during active infection and was followed longitudinally.

The chain is built from TRBV7-8 and TRBJ2-2, with TRBD1 as a possible D gene (6 bases). This receptor was identified in a young man with COVID-19, enrolled during active disease. The sample consisted of peripheral blood. This CDR3 is CASSFTGFRTGELFF. CDR3 in DNA: TGTGCCAGCAGTTTTACAGGGTTTCGAACCGGGGAGCTGTTTTTT. Full variable domain (rest looked up from reference TRBV7-8 and TRBJ2-2): GAGVSQSPRYKVAKRGQDVALRCDPISGHVSLFWYQQALGQGPEFLTYFQNEAQLDKSGLPSDRFFAERPEGSVSTLKIQRTQQEDSAVYLCASSFTGFRTGELFFGEGSRLTVL.